This entry features one T cell receptor (beta chain) sequence. After removal of 8 bases from V and 5 bases from J, the junction contained 2 bases not matched to a gene. There are 12 residues in the CDR3. The data derive from a study of blood T cell repertoires in COVID-19. Study-wide background: The samples span acute and convalescent COVID-19 from the United States, Italy and Spain. Sample material is recorded as cDNA or gDNA derived from T cells, B-cell-depleted T cells, or PBMCs.

Per the study methods: Estimated nucleated cell counts came from reference gene primer amplification. The assay was immunoSEQ multiplex PCR, and TCRdb's table has in-frame clones only and misses some. That table furnishes V, J and clone size, whereas the DNA furnished D and trimming. Of 200,000 to 250,000 clones in the sample, about 86% were seen once. Material: peripheral blood. This chain joins TRBV12-3 or TRBV12-4 and TRBJ1-4; 7 bases line up with TRBD1. This TCR came from a man between 60 and 75 years old with acute or convalescent COVID-19. Here the CDR3 reads CASGGQNEKLFF. CDR3 DNA: TGTGCCAGCGGGGGACAGAATGAAAAACTGTTTTTT.